The 22 T cell receptor beta chains given below trace back to one sample, sequenced in a study of blood T cell repertoires in COVID-19. The data were produced by immunoSEQ multiplex PCR, yet TCRdb's version contains in-frame clones alone and is incomplete. The data contain over 150,000 clones, 70% to 90% of them singletons. Sequencing was done on a sample of peripheral blood. These receptors were collected from a man in his fifties who had recovered from COVID-19.

The rearrangement uses TRBV21-1 and TRBJ2-7; TRBD2 is the table's D call, not checked against the DNA. TRBV21-1 is annotated as a pseudogene. This CDR3 spans 18 amino acids. CDR3 nucleotides: TGTGCCAGCAGCAAAGAGGGAACGGGATCTCCCCTCTCCTACGAGCAGTACTTC. It is translated as CASSKEGTGSPLSYEQYF.

The chain has TRBV30 and TRBJ2-3; TRBD2 agrees at 8 bases. The germline CDR1 and CDR2 sequences are GTSNPN and SVGIG (reference sequence). The CDR3 is 15 amino acids. V was clipped by 0 bases and J by 6 bases; unmatched bases: 8. The CDR3 coding sequence is TGTGCCTGGAGTGTACGGGGGGGGGTCAGGGATACGCAGTATTTT. Its translation is CAWSVRGGVRDTQYF.

The J gene is TRBJ1-5, the V gene TRBV6-5; D remains ambiguous. CDR3 size: 16 residues. In germline, CDR1 is MNHEY, CDR2 SVGAGI. Trimming pared 0 bases from V and 5 bases from J, leaving 14 bases between. In DNA, the CDR3 is TGTGCCAGCAGTTACTCGAGATCGCCACCCGATCAGCCCCAGCATTTT. It yields the protein CASSYSRSPPDQPQHF.

The gene calls are TRBV24-1 and TRBJ2-2; possibly TRBD1 for D (6 bases). The CDR3 runs 18 residues. Germline CDR1 reads KGHDR; CDR2 reads SFDVKD. Trimming pared 0 bases from V and 0 bases from J, leaving 13 bases between. CDR3 nucleotide sequence: TGTGCCACCAGTGATTTGCCCGGCAGGGGATCGAACACCGGGGAGCTGTTTTTT. It translates to CATSDLPGRGSNTGELFF.

This clone was counted only a few times. The chain uses TRBV4-3 and TRBJ1-1, with D tentatively TRBD1 (5 bases). CDR1 is LGHNA, CDR2 YSLEER, per germline. Trimming took off 1 base at V and 4 bases at J, with 7 bases between the two ends. This CDR3 is 13 amino acids long. CDR3 nucleotide sequence: TGCGCCAGCAGCCAAGTAGGGGTCACTGAAGCTTTCTTT. This codes for CASSQVGVTEAFF.

V gene TRBV9 combines with J gene TRBJ2-1; 7 bases match TRBD2. The CDR3 length is 15 residues. CDR1 and CDR2 (germline): SGDLS, YYNGEE. Trimming removed 0 bases from V and 5 bases from J; junction bases left unmatched: 5. The CDR3 here is CASSVAPSGNNEQFF. The CDR3 DNA sequence: TGTGCCAGCAGCGTAGCCCCTAGCGGAAACAATGAGCAGTTCTTC. The complete variable domain, with remaining parts taken from reference TRBV9 and TRBJ2-1, reads DSGVTQTPKHLITATGQRVTLRCSPRSGDLSVYWYQQSLDQGLQFLIQYYNGEERAKGNILERFSAQQFPDLHSELNLSSLELGDSALYFCASSVAPSGNNEQFFGPGTRLTVL.

This clone was seen just once. CDR3 amino acids: CSVEVDRAERSGYTF. The CDR3 region has the DNA TGCAGCGTTGAAGTGGACAGGGCCGAAAGGAGTGGCTACACCTTC. V usage is TRBV29-1 and J usage is TRBJ1-2, with 8 bases that match TRBD1. This CDR3 contains 15 residues. V trimming: 1 base; J trimming: 7 bases; junction bases outside the gene matches: 11. The germline gives CDR1 SQVTM, CDR2 ANQGSEA.

This chain links TRBV2 with TRBJ1-3; no definite D call. The V end was cut by 3 bases, the J end by 0 bases, with 9 bases between. Germline V gene data show CDR1 as SNHLY and CDR2 as FYNNEI. The CDR3 is 15 amino acids. Here the CDR3 DNA reads TGTGCCAGCAGTGAGCAGCGGTCCTCTGGAAACACCATATATTTT. Its protein product is CASSEQRSSGNTIYF.

The chain links TRBV6-5 to TRBJ1-1; maybe TRBD1 (5 bases). V was cut by 0 bases and J by 4 bases, with 12 bases left in between. In germline, CDR1 is MNHEY, CDR2 SVGAGI. The CDR3 length is 15 residues. The CDR3 here is CASSYSGRGGTEAFF. The CDR3 bases are TGTGCCAGCAGTTACTCGGGGAGGGGAGGCACTGAAGCTTTCTTT.

The rearrangement uses TRBV10-3 and TRBJ1-2; 8 positions match TRBD1. V was pared by 3 bases and J by 7 bases, with 7 bases of the junction left unmatched. The CDR3 is 14 residues long. CDR1 and CDR2 from the germline V gene are ENHRY and SYGVKD. In DNA, the CDR3 is TGTGCCATCAGTGATAAGACAGGGGAGGCTGGCTACACCTTC. Residues: CAISDKTGEAGYTF.

This clone was seen once. The V and J genes are TRBV7-9 and TRBJ2-3; TRBD2 aligns across 16 bases. The V and J ends lost 4 bases and 3 bases, in that order; junction bases with no gene match: 4. This CDR3 has 17 amino acids. The germline V gene has CDR1 SEHNR and CDR2 FQNEAQ (reference sequence). CDR3 DNA: TGTGCCAGCAGCTCGCCGGGACTAGCGGGAGGGACAGATACGCAGTATTTT. Protein: CASSSPGLAGGTDTQYF.

This chain uses TRBV18 with TRBJ1-5; a weak D match, TRBD1 (6 bases). V was cut by 3 bases and J by 0 bases, with 9 bases left in between. There are 15 residues in the CDR3. The germline gives CDR1 KGHSH, CDR2 LQKENI. The CDR3 DNA reads as TGTGCCAGCTCACCGGGGGCTTCTAGCAATCAGCCCCAGCATTTT. Its protein product is CASSPGASSNQPQHF.

The chain joins TRBV3-1 (or the pseudogene TRBV3-2) to TRBJ2-7; 9 positions agree with TRBD1. With V trimmed by 4 bases and J by 3 bases, 7 bases remained unmatched. CDR3 length: 15 residues. Germline loops: CDR1 LGHDT, CDR2 YNNKEL (reference sequence). CDR3 loop: CASSLQGARIYEQYF. CDR3 coding DNA: TGTGCCAGCAGCCTACAGGGGGCCAGAATCTACGAGCAGTACTTC.

The chain links TRBV27 to TRBJ2-7, with TRBD1 matching over 8 bases. There are 14 residues in the CDR3. Losses at the gene ends were 1 base for V and 3 bases for J; bases not matched to a gene: 2. Germline loops: CDR1 MNHEY, CDR2 SMNVEV (reference sequence). CDR3 sequence: CASSLWTGHYEQYF. The CDR3 DNA follows: TGTGCCAGCAGTTTATGGACAGGGCACTACGAGCAGTACTTC.

This sequence joins TRBV5-5 and TRBJ1-2; 9 nucleotides line up with TRBD1. Trimming at V came to 1 base and at J to 5 bases, leaving 6 bases not matched to a gene. This CDR3 has 15 residues. CDR1 and CDR2 from the germline V gene are SGHKS and YYEKEE (reference sequence). CDR3 bases: TGTGCCAGCAGCTTGTTGGGACAGGGATCATATGGCTACACCTTC. Protein product: CASSLLGQGSYGYTF.

CDR3 sequence: CASSEGSGNTIYF. CDR3 coding DNA: TGTGCCAGCAGTGAAGGGAGTGGAAACACCATATATTTT. The J gene is TRBJ1-3, the V gene TRBV6-1, with D uncertain. Trimming removed 1 base at V and 3 bases at J, with 4 bases between. This CDR3 region has 13 residues. CDR1 MNHNS and CDR2 SASEGT come from the germline V gene.

The chain employs TRBV6-1 and TRBJ1-4; 8 nucleotides match TRBD1. This CDR3 has 17 residues. J was trimmed by 6 bases and V by 1 base; bases with no gene match: 10. Germline values: CDR1 MNHNS, CDR2 SASEGT. The CDR3 sequence is CASSEGWGQAADEKLFF. The CDR3 DNA is TGTGCCAGCAGTGAAGGTTGGGGACAGGCGGCGGATGAAAAACTGTTTTTT.

V gene TRBV27 combines with J gene TRBJ2-2; D possibly corresponds to TRBD2 (5 bases). The germline CDR1 and CDR2 sequences are MNHEY and SMNVEV (reference sequence). Trimming shortened V by 8 bases and J by 2 bases, and 12 bases separated the two germline ends. This CDR3 is built from 14 residues. CDR3 bases: TGTGCCAGCCGGACCACGGGAAACACCGGGGAGCTGTTTTTT. This translates into CASRTTGNTGELFF.

The V call is TRBV21-1, the J call TRBJ2-7; the table's D call, TRBD1, has no DNA check behind it. TRBV21-1 is noted as a pseudogene. There are 15 residues in the CDR3. The CDR3 DNA is TGTGCCAGCAGCAAAGTGGGACAGGGTGTTCACGAGCAGTACTTC. Protein: CASSKVGQGVHEQYF.

The J gene is TRBJ1-5, the V gene TRBV19; TRBD1 might be the D (5 bases). CDR1 and CDR2 from the germline V gene are LNHDA and SQIVND (reference sequence). Trimming pared 5 bases from V and 10 bases from J, leaving 18 bases between. This CDR3 region has 14 residues. The CDR3 region is CASSERQLSVPQHF. Written as DNA, the CDR3 is TGTGCCAGTAGTGAGAGACAGCTGTCTGTCCCCCAGCATTTT.

This clone was counted only a few times. CDR3 coding DNA: TGTGCCAGCTCCGGGACAGCCTTCTCCTACGAGCAGTACTTC. The encoded protein is CASSGTAFSYEQYF. The chain joins TRBV19 to TRBJ2-7, with 7 bases identical to TRBD1. Germline V lookup: CDR1 LNHDA, CDR2 SQIVND (reference sequence). Unmatched junction bases numbered 8, after V lost 9 bases and J lost 0 bases. The CDR3 is 14 residues long.

This chain connects TRBV5-1 to TRBJ2-7; 7 bases align to TRBD2. Germline V CDR1 and CDR2: SGHRS, YFSETQ. This CDR3 has 17 amino acids. The J segment lost 2 bases and the V segment lost 0 bases, leaving 11 bases of the junction unmatched. CDR3 sequence (DNA): TGCGCCAGCAGCTTGGCCGGGGCGGCTAGCGGTACCTACGAGCAGTACTTC. Translating it yields CASSLAGAASGTYEQYF.